This T cell receptor (beta chain) was found in a study of T cell responses to AZD1222 COVID-19 vaccine. On the study more broadly: The study pooled second doses at about 4 or about 12 weeks. Study-level results: Among spike-specific TCRs, nearly half reportedly target unmutated variant regions. Only a handful of individuals given AZD1222 were seropositive at baseline. Females made up more of the donors, who were largely white British, and clonal diversity may have come out too low.

Produced via immunoSEQ multiplex PCR; TCRdb's table is partial and in-frame only. The sample shows about 150,000 clones, about 93% of them seen only once. Details on this clone: Antigen unknown.

Sequencing was performed on peripheral blood, taken on day 0 of AZD1222 vaccination. The TCR was taken from an adult in good health.

In DNA form, the CDR3 reads TGTGCCTGGAGTCGGAACGGACAGGAATTTGGCTACACCTTC. Translating it yields CAWSRNGQEFGYTF. The rearrangement joins TRBV30 to TRBJ1-2; 7 bases are a match to TRBD1. V trimming: 2 bases; J trimming: 7 bases; junction bases outside the gene matches: 10. The V gene's germline CDR1 is GTSNPN and CDR2 SVGIG (reference sequence). The CDR3 totals 14 residues.